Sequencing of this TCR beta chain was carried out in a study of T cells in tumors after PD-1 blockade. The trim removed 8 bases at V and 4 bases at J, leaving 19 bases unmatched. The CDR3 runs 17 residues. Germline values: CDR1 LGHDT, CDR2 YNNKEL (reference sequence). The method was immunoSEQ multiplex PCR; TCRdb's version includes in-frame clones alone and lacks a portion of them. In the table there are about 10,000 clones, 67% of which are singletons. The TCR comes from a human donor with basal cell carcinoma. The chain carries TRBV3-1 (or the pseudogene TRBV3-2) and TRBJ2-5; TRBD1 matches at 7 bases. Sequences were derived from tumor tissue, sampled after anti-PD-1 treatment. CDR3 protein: CASLGDRARVRGETQYF. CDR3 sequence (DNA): TGTGCCAGCCTGGGCGACAGGGCCCGGGTACGTGGAGAGACCCAGTACTTC.